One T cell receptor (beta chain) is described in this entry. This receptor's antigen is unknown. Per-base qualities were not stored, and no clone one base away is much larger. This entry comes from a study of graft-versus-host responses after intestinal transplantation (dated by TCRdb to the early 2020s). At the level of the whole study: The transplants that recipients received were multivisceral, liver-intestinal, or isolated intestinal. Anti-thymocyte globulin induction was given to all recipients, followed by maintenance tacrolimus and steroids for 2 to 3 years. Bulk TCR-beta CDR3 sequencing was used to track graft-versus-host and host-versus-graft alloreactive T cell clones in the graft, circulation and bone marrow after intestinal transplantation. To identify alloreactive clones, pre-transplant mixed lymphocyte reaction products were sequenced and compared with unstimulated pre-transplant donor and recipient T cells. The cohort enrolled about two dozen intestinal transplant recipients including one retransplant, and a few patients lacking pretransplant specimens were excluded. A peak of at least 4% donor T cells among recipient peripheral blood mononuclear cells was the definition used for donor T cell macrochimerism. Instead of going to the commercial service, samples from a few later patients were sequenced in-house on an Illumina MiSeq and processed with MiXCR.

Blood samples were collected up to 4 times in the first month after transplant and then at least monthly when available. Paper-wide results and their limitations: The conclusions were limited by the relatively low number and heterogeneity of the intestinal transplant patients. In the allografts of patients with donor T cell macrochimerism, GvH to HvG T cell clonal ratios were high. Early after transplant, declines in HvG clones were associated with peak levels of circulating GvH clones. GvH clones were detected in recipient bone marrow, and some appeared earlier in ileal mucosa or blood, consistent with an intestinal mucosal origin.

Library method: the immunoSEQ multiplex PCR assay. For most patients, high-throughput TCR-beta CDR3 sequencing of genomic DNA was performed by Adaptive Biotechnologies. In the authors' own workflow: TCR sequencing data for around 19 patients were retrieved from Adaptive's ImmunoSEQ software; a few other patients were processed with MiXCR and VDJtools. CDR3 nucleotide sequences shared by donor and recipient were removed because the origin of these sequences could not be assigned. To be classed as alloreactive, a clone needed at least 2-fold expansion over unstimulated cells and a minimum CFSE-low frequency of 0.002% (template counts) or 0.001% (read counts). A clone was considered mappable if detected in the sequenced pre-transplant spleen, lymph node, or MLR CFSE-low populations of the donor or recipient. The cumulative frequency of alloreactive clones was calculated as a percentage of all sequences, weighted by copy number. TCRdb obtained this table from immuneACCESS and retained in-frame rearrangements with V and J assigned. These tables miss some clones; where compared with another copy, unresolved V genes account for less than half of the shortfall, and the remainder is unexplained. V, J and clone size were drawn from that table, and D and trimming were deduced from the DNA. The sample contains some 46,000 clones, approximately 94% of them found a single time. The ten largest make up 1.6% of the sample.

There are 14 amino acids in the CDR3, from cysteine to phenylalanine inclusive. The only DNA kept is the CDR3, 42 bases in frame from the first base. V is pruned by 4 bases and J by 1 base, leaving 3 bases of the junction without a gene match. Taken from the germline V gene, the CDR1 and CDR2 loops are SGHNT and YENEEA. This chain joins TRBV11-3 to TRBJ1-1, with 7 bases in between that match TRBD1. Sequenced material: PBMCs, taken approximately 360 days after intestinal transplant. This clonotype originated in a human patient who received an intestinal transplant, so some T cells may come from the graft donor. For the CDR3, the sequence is CASSSYRGNTEAFF. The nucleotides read TGTGCCAGCAGCTCCTACAGGGGGAACACTGAAGCTTTCTTT.